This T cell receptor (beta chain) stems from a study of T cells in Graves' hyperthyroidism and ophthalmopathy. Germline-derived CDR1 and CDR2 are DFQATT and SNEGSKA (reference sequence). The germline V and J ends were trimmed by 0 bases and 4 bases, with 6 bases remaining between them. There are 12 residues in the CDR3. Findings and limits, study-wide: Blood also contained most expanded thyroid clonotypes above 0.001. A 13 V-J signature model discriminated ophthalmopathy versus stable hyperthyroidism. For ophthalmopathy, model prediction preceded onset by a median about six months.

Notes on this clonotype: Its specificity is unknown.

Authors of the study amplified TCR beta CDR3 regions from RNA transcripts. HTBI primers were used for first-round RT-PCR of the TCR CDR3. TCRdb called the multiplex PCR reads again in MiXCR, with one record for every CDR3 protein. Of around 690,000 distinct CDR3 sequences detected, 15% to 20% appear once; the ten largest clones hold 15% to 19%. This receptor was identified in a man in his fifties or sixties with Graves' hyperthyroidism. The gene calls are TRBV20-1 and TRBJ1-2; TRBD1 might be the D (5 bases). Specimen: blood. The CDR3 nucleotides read TGCAGTGCTAGAGAGGGGCCCTATGGCTACACCTTC. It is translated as CSAREGPYGYTF.